The 23 T cell receptor beta chains reported below all come from one sample, sequenced in a study of CD8+CD57+ T cells in acquired aplastic anemia. Researchers used genomic DNA as the template to profile TCR beta VDJ and CDR3. One entry per CDR3 protein results from TCRdb running MiXCR on the reads. The profile shows some 200,000 distinct CDR3 sequences, about half of them singletons. Sequencing involved patients with CD8+CD57+ cell expansion previously shown by flow cytometry. Input material: sorted CD4+, CD8+, or CD8+CD57+ T cells (not recorded which) from PBMCs. The receptors derive from a human donor with aplastic anemia.

The chain couples TRBV2 to TRBJ2-7, with 8 bases identical to TRBD1. There are 15 residues in the CDR3. Germline CDR1 reads SNHLY; CDR2 reads FYNNEI. V shed 6 bases and J 8 bases; nucleotides not matched to a gene: 15. CDR3 amino acids: CASSPSRDRFDKQYF. In nucleotides, the CDR3 is TGTGCCAGCAGCCCGTCACGGGACAGGTTCGACAAGCAGTACTTC.

This clonotype was counted a few times. The rearrangement uses TRBV20-1 and TRBJ1-6; D unclear. The V end lost 1 base, the J end lost 8 bases, and 6 bases lay between the germline ends. Germline V gene sequence: CDR1 DFQATT, CDR2 SNEGSKA (reference sequence). The CDR3 consists of 12 residues. The chain's CDR3 is CSARGNDSPLHF. Here the CDR3 DNA reads TGCAGTGCTAGAGGGAATGATTCACCCCTCCACTTT.

This clonotype was seen only once. This may be a read error, as it is one base from a much larger clone. V and J are TRBV5-1 and TRBJ2-3; TRBD2 is a possible D gene (6 bases). Germline assignment: CDR1 SGHRS and CDR2 YFSETQ. The germline V and J ends were trimmed by 4 bases and 0 bases, with 15 bases remaining between them. This CDR3 has 16 residues. The CDR3 DNA is TGCGCCAGCAGCCCCGGGGGTAGCGGTAGCACAGATACGCAGTATTTT. The encoded protein is CASSPGGSGSTDTQYF.

A remark on this clonotype: Since the CDR3 does not end with the conserved phenylalanine or tryptophan, this likely comes from a read error. V gene TRBV2 combines with J gene TRBJ1-4; D possibly corresponds to TRBD1 (6 bases). Germline V gene data show CDR1 as SNHLY and CDR2 as FYNNEI. The CDR3 runs to 14 residues. CDR3 region: CASRNRATSEKLFS. The CDR3 nucleotides are TGTGCCAGCAGGAACAGGGCAACTAGTGAAAAACTGTTTTCT.

This clonotype was counted many times. The chain links TRBV6-5 to TRBJ2-7; the D gene could be TRBD1 or TRBD2 (6 bases each). V lost 7 bases, J lost 2 bases, and 15 bases lay in between. The CDR3 consists of 14 residues. Per germline, CDR1 MNHEY and CDR2 SVGAGI. The CDR3 loop is CASTEGEAPYEQYF. The CDR3 nucleotides are TGTGCCAGCACGGAGGGGGAGGCACCCTACGAGCAGTACTTC.

Of note for this clonotype: The junction and the germline gene differ at one end; a read error may be behind it. V usage is TRBV6-5 and J usage is TRBJ2-1; 9 bases fit TRBD2. The CDR3 is 16 amino acids. Germline loops: CDR1 MNHEY, CDR2 SVGAGI. The CDR3, as DNA: TGTGCCACCAGTGATCCAGCGGGGGGCGTCAACAATGAGCAGTTCTTC. The encoded protein is CATSDPAGGVNNEQFF.

The chain has TRBV20-1 and TRBJ2-7, with D tentatively TRBD1 (7 bases). The CDR3 totals 14 residues. Germline V gene sequence: CDR1 DFQATT, CDR2 SNEGSKA (reference sequence). Trimming stripped 6 bases from V and 3 bases from J, with 18 bases between. For the CDR3, the DNA is TGCAGTGCCATGGCGGGACAGCGAGTCTACGAGCAGTACTTC. Translated, it gives CSAMAGQRVYEQYF.

This clonotype has just a few counts. This chain joins TRBV28 and TRBJ2-6; D unclear. The V end lost 6 bases, the J end lost 2 bases, and 11 bases lay between the germline ends. This CDR3 is built from 15 residues. The germline CDR1 and CDR2 sequences are MDHEN and SYDVKM. The CDR3 reads CASRLARTGANVLTF. DNA for the CDR3: TGTGCCAGCAGGTTGGCCCGCACTGGGGCCAACGTCCTGACTTTC.

At least ten counts were recorded for this clonotype. This sequence joins TRBV20-1 and TRBJ1-2; 8 nucleotides agree with TRBD1. Trimming removed 5 bases from V and 0 bases from J; junction bases left unmatched: 5. There are 14 residues in the CDR3. Per germline, CDR1 DFQATT and CDR2 SNEGSKA (reference sequence). The CDR3 is CSAAQGAANYGYTF. In DNA form, the CDR3 reads TGCAGTGCTGCCCAGGGGGCTGCTAACTATGGCTACACCTTC.

V and J are TRBV7-9 and TRBJ2-5, with TRBD2 identical over 10 bases. This CDR3 spans 14 amino acids. V gave up 6 bases and J gave up 5 bases; unmatched junction bases: 6. Germline V gene data show CDR1 as SEHNR and CDR2 as FQNEAQ (reference sequence). The CDR3 is CASRPGLANETQYF. CDR3 coding DNA: TGTGCCAGCAGGCCGGGACTAGCGAACGAGACCCAGTACTTC.

This clonotype was observed many times. This rearrangement joins TRBV6-1 to TRBJ1-5, with D possibly matching TRBD1 (5 bases). This CDR3 region has 15 residues. Germline CDR1 MNHNS, CDR2 SASEGT. The V gene lost 7 bases and the J gene lost 2 bases, with 15 bases spanning the gap. Here the CDR3 DNA reads TGTGCCAGCACCACTGGCGGGGGGGGCAATCAGCCCCAGCATTTT. Translating gives CASTTGGGGNQPQHF.

This CDR3 is CASSGTGDGSKTEAFF. CDR3 DNA: TGCGCCAGCAGCGGGACAGGGGATGGGTCGAAGACTGAAGCTTTCTTT. The V gene is TRBV5-1, the J gene TRBJ1-1; TRBD1 matches 10 bases. V shed 4 bases, J shed 5 bases, and the junction held 11 bases outside the gene matches. The CDR3 extends over 16 amino acids. Per the germline V gene, CDR1 is SGHRS and CDR2 is YFSETQ.

The rearrangement joins TRBV20-1 to TRBJ2-3, with 7 bases lining up with TRBD2. Germline trimming cut 6 bases from V and 4 bases from J; bases unmatched to any gene: 7. CDR1 DFQATT and CDR2 SNEGSKA come from the germline V gene (reference sequence). There are 13 residues in the CDR3. The CDR3 is CSAKLAWSDTQYF. CDR3 bases: TGCAGTGCGAAACTAGCGTGGTCAGATACGCAGTATTTT.

Ten or more counts support this clonotype. This chain links TRBV5-8 with TRBJ1-1; no firm D call. Germline values: CDR1 SGHTS, CDR2 YDEGEE. V was shortened by 3 bases and J by 6 bases, with 3 bases between the two germline ends. CDR3 size: 10 residues. The chain's CDR3 is CASSYPEAFF. As DNA, the CDR3 is TGTGCCAGCAGCTACCCTGAAGCTTTCTTT. Together with reference TRBV5-8 and TRBJ1-1, the CDR3 gives the full variable domain: EAGVTQSPTHLIKTRGQQATLRCSPISGHTSVYWYQQALGLGLQFLLWYDEGEERNRGNFPPRFSGRQFPNYSSELNVNALELEDSALYLCASSYPEAFFGQGTRLTVV.

This clonotype was seen a few times. J is TRBJ2-1 and V is TRBV7-7; D might be TRBD1 (6 bases). This CDR3 is 13 amino acids long. The germline gives CDR1 SSHAT, CDR2 FNYEAQ (reference sequence). Trimming took 3 bases from V and 5 from J, leaving 8 bases between them. This CDR3 is CASSFGQNNEQFF. CDR3 DNA: TGTGCCAGCAGCTTCGGACAGAACAATGAGCAGTTCTTC.

The table lists this clonotype with many counts. The rearrangement uses TRBV13 and TRBJ1-4, with D tentatively TRBD1 (5 bases). Germline CDR1 reads PRHDT; CDR2 reads FYEKMQ (reference sequence). Trimming shortened V by 8 bases and J by 5 bases, and 15 bases separated the two germline ends. CDR3 length: 14 residues. The CDR3: CASGSIGANEKLFF. The CDR3 bases are TGTGCCAGCGGTTCCATTGGGGCAAATGAAAAACTGTTTTTT. The entire variable domain, with the rest obtained from reference TRBV13 and TRBJ1-4, is as follows: AAGVIQSPRHLIKEKRETATLKCYPIPRHDTVYWYQQGPGQDPQFLISFYEKMQSDKGSIPDRFSAQQFSDYHSELNMSSLELGDSALYFCASGSIGANEKLFFGSGTQLSVL.

The genes are TRBV7-9 and TRBJ2-5, with D possibly TRBD2 on 7 matching bases. Trimming shortened V by 3 bases and J by 8 bases, and 19 bases separated the two germline ends. Germline CDR1 reads SEHNR; CDR2 reads FQNEAQ (reference sequence). This CDR3 contains 15 residues. CDR3 region: CASSLWGGAEETQYF. CDR3 nucleotides: TGTGCCAGCAGCTTGTGGGGGGGGGCTGAGGAAACCCAGTACTTC.

Ten or more counts support this clonotype. The chain employs TRBV3-1 and TRBJ1-2; 8 bases agree with TRBD1. The CDR3 is 14 amino acids. The germline gives CDR1 LGHDT, CDR2 YNNKEL (reference sequence). V lost 5 bases and J lost 0; bases outside the gene matches: 2. The CDR3 protein is CASSSGQANYGYTF. CDR3 sequence (DNA): TGTGCCAGCAGCTCGGGACAGGCTAACTATGGCTACACCTTC.

The table lists this clonotype with many counts. This sequence joins TRBV2 and TRBJ2-5; tentative D call: TRBD2 (5 bases). The V end was cut by 1 base, the J end by 5 bases, with 17 bases between. Per germline, CDR1 SNHLY and CDR2 FYNNEI. CDR3 length equals 16 residues. CDR3 sequence: CASSEGIWRRLETQYF. DNA for the CDR3: TGTGCCAGCAGTGAAGGCATTTGGAGGAGGCTGGAGACCCAGTACTTC.

In this sample, this clonotype turned up a few times. V and J are TRBV3-1 and TRBJ1-1; 7 bases are a match to TRBD1. The ends lost 3 bases at V and 4 bases at J; junction bases unmatched: 2. Germline assignment: CDR1 LGHDT and CDR2 YNNKEL (reference sequence). The CDR3 consists of 13 residues. The CDR3: CASSHAGGTEAFF. CDR3 bases: TGTGCCAGCAGCCACGCAGGGGGCACTGAAGCTTTCTTT.

This clonotype has a single count. This chain connects TRBV2 to TRBJ2-1, with 12 bases identical to TRBD1. The germline CDR1 and CDR2 sequences are SNHLY and FYNNEI. V lost 4 bases, J lost 9 bases, and 7 bases stayed unmatched. The CDR3 is 15 residues long. CDR3 amino acids: CASSAWDRGLGEQFF. Here the CDR3 DNA reads TGTGCCAGCAGTGCCTGGGACAGGGGGCTAGGTGAGCAGTTCTTC. Supplemented by reference TRBV2 and TRBJ2-1, the full variable domain reads EPEVTQTPSHQVTQMGQEVILRCVPISNHLYFYWYRQILGQKVEFLVSFYNNEISEKSEIFDDQFSVERPDGSNFTLKIRSTKLEDSAMYFCASSAWDRGLGEQFFGPGTRLTVL.

The chain carries TRBV10-3 and TRBJ1-3, with 8 bases lining up with TRBD1. CDR3 length equals 15 residues. Germline V gives CDR1 ENHRY, CDR2 SYGVKD. J gave up 2 bases and V 6 bases, and 6 bases lay outside the gene matches. The DNA for the CDR3 is TGTGCCATCAGATCCCAGGGGGCGGCTGGAAACACCATATATTTT. This sequence encodes CAIRSQGAAGNTIYF.

Note on this clonotype: This may be a read error, as it is one base from a much larger clone. The rearrangement joins TRBV5-1 to TRBJ1-2; TRBD1 agrees at 7 bases. Germline-derived CDR1 and CDR2 are SGHRS and YFSETQ. This CDR3 region has 13 residues. CDR3 amino acids: CPSSRDSDYGYTF. For the CDR3, the DNA is TGCCCCAGCAGCCGGGACAGCGACTATGGCTACACCTTC.